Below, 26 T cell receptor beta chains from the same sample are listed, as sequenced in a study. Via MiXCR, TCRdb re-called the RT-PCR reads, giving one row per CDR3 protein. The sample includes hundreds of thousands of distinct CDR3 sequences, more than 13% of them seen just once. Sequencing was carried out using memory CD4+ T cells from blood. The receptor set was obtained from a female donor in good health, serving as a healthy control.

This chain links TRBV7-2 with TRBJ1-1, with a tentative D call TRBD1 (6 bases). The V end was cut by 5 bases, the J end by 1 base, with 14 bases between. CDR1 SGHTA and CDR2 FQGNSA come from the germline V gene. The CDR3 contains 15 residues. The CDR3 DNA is TGTGCCAGCAGCCGCAACTCCAGGGGGAACACTGAAGCTTTCTTT. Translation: CASSRNSRGNTEAFF.

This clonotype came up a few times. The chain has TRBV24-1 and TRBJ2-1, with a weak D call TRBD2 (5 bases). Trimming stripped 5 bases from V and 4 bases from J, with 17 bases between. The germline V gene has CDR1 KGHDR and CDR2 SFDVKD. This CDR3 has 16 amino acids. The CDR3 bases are TGTGCCACCAGTGCCCATTCTAGCTCCGGATACAATGAGCAGTTCTTC. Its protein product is CATSAHSSSGYNEQFF.

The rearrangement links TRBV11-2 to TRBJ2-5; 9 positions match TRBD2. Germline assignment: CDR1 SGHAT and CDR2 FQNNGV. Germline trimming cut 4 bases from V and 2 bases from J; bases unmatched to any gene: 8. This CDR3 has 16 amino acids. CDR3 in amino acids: CASSSPLAGPQETQYF. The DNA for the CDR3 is TGTGCCAGCAGCTCTCCTCTAGCGGGGCCGCAAGAGACCCAGTACTTC.

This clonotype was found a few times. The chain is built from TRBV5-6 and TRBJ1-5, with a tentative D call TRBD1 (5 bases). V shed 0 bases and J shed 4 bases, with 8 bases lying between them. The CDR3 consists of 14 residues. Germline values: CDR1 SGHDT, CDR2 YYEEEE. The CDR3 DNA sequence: TGTGCCAGCAGCTTGGACAGGAAGAATCAGCCCCAGCATTTT. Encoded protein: CASSLDRKNQPQHF.

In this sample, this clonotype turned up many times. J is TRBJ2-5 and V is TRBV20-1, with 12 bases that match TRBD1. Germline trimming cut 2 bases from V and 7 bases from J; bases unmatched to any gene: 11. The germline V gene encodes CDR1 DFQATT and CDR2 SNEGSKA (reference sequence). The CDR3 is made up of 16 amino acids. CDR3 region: CSARQPGQGASGTQYF. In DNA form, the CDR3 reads TGCAGTGCTAGACAACCGGGACAGGGGGCTAGTGGGACCCAGTACTTC.

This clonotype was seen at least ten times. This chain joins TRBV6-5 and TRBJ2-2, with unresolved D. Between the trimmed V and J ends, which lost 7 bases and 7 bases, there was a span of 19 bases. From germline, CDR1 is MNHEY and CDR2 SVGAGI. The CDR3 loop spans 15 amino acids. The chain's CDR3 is CASKAKFRSLGELFF. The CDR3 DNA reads TGTGCCAGCAAAGCCAAATTTCGTAGCCTCGGGGAGCTGTTTTTT.

CDR3 sequence (DNA): TGCACCAGCAGCCTGAGGACTAGCGGGTCCTACGAGCAGTACTTC. Translation gives CTSSLRTSGSYEQYF. The chain employs TRBV1 and TRBJ2-7; TRBD2 reflects the table's D call only, with no check against the DNA. TRBV1 is assigned pseudogene status. The CDR3 has 15 amino acids.

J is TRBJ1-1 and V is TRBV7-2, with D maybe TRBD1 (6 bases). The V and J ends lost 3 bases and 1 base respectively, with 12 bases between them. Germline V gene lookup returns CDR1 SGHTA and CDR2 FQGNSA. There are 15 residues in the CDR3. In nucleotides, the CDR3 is TGTGCCAGCAGCTTCCAGGGGCAGTCGAACACTGAAGCTTTCTTT. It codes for CASSFQGQSNTEAFF.

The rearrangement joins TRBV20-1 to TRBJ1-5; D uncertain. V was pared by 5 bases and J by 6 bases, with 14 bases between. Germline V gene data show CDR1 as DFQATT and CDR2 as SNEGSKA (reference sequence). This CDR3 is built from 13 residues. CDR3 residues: CSASDGPGQPQHF. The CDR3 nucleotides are TGCAGTGCTTCGGATGGGCCCGGTCAGCCCCAGCATTTT.

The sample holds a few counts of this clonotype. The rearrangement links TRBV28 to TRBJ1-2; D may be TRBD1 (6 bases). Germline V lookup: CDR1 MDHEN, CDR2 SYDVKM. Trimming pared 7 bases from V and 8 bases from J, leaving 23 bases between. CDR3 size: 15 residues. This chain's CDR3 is CASKLPGAALKGYTF. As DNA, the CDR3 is TGTGCCAGCAAACTACCAGGGGCCGCCCTCAAAGGCTACACCTTC.

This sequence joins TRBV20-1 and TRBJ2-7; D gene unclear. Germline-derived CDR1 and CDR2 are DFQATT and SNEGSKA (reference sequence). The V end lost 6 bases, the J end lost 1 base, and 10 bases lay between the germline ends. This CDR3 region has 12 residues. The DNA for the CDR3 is TGCAGTGCCCCCCGTAGGTCCTACGAGCAGTACTTC. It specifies CSAPRRSYEQYF.

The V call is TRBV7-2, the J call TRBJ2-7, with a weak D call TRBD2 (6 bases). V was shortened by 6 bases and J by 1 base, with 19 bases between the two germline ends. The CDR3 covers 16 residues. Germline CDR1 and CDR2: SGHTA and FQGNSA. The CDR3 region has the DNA TGTGCCAGCAGTCACCCCGGGACTCAGAGATCCTACGAGCAGTACTTC. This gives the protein CASSHPGTQRSYEQYF. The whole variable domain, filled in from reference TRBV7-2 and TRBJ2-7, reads GAGVSQSPSNKVTEKGKDVELRCDPISGHTALYWYRQSLGQGLEFLIYFQGNSAPDKSGLPSDRFSAERTGGSVSTLTIQRTQQEDSAVYLCASSHPGTQRSYEQYFGPGTRLTVT.

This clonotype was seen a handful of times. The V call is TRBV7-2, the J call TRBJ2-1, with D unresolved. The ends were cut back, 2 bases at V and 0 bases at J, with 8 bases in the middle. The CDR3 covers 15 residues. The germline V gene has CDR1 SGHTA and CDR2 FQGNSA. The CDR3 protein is CASSLMGYSYNEQFF. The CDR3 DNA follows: TGTGCCAGCAGCTTAATGGGCTACTCCTACAATGAGCAGTTCTTC.

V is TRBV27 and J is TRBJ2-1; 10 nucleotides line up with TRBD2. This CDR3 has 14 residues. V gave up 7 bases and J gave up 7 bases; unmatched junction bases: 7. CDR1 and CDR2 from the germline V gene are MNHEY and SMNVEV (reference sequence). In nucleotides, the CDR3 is TGTGCCAGCACGGCTAGCGGGAGTAGTAATGAGCAGTTCTTC. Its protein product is CASTASGSSNEQFF.

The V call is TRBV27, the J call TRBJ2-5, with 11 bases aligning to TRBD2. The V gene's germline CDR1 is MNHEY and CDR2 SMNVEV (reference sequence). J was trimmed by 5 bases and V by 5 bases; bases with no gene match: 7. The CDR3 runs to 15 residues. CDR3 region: CASSNSGRAPETQYF. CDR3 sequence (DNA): TGTGCCAGCAGTAATAGCGGGAGGGCTCCCGAGACCCAGTACTTC.

CDR3 residues: CASSLWTGGYYEQYF. In DNA form, the CDR3 reads TGTGCCAGCAGTCTCTGGACAGGGGGCTATTACGAGCAGTACTTC. The gene calls are TRBV27 and TRBJ2-7, with TRBD1 matching 11 bases. Trimming took 5 bases from V and 4 from J; bases not matched to a gene: 7. Germline values: CDR1 MNHEY, CDR2 SMNVEV (reference sequence). The CDR3 runs 15 residues.

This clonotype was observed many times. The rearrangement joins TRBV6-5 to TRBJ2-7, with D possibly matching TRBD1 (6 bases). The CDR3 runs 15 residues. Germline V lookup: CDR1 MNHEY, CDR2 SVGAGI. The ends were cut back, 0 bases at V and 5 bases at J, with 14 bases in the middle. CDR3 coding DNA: TGTGCCAGCAGTTACTCAGCAGGGGTGCGGCACGAGCAGTACTTC. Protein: CASSYSAGVRHEQYF.

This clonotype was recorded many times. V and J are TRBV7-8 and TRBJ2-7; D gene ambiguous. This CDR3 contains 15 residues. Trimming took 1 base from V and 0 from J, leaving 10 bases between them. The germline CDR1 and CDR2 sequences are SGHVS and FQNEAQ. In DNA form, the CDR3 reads TGTGCCAGCAGCTTAGGCAGAAGATACTCCTACGAGCAGTACTTC. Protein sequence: CASSLGRRYSYEQYF.

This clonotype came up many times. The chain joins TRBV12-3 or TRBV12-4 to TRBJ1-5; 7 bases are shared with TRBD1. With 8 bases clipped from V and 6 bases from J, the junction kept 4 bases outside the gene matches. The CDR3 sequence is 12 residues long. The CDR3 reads CASQDRPQPQHF. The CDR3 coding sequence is TGTGCCAGCCAGGACAGGCCTCAGCCCCAGCATTTT.

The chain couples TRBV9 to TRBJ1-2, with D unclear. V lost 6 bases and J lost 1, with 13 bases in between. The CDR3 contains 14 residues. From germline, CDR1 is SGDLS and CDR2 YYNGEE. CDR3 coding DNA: TGTGCCAGCACCACTGGGTCTAATAACTATGGCTACACCTTC. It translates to CASTTGSNNYGYTF.

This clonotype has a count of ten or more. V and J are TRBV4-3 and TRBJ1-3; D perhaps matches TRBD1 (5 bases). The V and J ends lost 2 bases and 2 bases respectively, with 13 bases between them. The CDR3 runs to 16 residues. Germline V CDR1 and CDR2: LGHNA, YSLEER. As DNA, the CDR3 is TGCGCCAGCAGCCAACCGCGAGGGGCCCCTGGAAACACCATATATTTT. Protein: CASSQPRGAPGNTIYF.

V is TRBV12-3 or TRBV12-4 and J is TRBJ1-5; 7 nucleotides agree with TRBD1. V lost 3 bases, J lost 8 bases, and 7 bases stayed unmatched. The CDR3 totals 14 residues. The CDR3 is CASSFNRGEEPQHF. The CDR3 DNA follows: TGTGCCAGCAGTTTCAACAGGGGAGAAGAGCCCCAGCATTTT.

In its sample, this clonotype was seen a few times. The CDR3: CASSLAAGGQTGELFF. In nucleotides, the CDR3 is TGTGCCAGCAGCTTAGCAGCGGGAGGGCAAACCGGGGAGCTGTTTTTT. The rearrangement links TRBV7-6 to TRBJ2-2; 10 bases agree with TRBD2. The CDR3 has 16 amino acids. J was trimmed by 5 bases and V by 0 bases; bases with no gene match: 3. CDR1 and CDR2 (germline): SGHVS, FNYEAQ.

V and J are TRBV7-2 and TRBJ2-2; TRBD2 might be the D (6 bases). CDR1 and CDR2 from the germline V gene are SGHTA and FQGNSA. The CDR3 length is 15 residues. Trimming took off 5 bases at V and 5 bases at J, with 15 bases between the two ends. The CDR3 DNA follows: TGTGCCAGCAGCAGCTTAGTTGGGACTACCGGGGAGCTGTTTTTT. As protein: CASSSLVGTTGELFF.

The CDR3: CAIRGTSGMERETQYF. In nucleotides, the CDR3 is TGTGCCATCAGGGGGACTAGCGGGATGGAAAGAGAGACCCAGTACTTC. This sequence joins TRBV10-3 and TRBJ2-5; TRBD2 matches at 13 bases. The germline V gene encodes CDR1 ENHRY and CDR2 SYGVKD. V was clipped by 6 bases and J by 4 bases; unmatched bases: 8. The CDR3 length is 16 residues.

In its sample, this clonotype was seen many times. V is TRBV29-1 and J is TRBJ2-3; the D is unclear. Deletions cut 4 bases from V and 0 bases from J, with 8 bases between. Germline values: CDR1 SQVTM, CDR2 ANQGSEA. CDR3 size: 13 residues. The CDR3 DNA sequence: TGCAGCGTTGGTGAGATTAGCACAGATACGCAGTATTTT. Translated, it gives CSVGEISTDTQYF.